One and the same sample provided the 31 T cell receptor beta chains below, sequenced in a study of T cells after yellow fever vaccination. A single record per CDR3 protein comes from TCRdb applying MiXCR to the 5' RACE reads. The sample lists a few hundred thousand distinct CDR3 sequences, about 3.5% occurring once. This specimen was PBMCs, taken 15 days after the yellow fever booster vaccination. Every receptor here comes from a young man who received the YFV17D yellow fever vaccine.

This clonotype came up a few times. The chain has TRBV12-3 or TRBV12-4 and TRBJ1-1, with D tentatively TRBD1 (5 bases). V was shortened by 6 bases and J by 10 bases, with 15 bases between the two germline ends. The CDR3 length is 12 residues. CDR3 DNA sequence: TGTGCCAGCAGCCCCCAGGGCAAAAGAGCTTTCTTT. It is translated as CASSPQGKRAFF.

The sample holds many counts of this clonotype. The gene calls are TRBV11-2 and TRBJ2-5; the D gene is possibly TRBD1 (6 bases). Germline V gene sequence: CDR1 SGHAT, CDR2 FQNNGV. The length of the CDR3 is 15 residues. V lost 5 bases and J 5 bases, leaving 18 bases between the germline ends. This CDR3 reads CASSHPAGDLETQYF. CDR3 DNA: TGTGCCAGCAGCCACCCGGCAGGGGACCTGGAGACCCAGTACTTC.

The table lists this clonotype with a few counts. The chain couples TRBV29-1 to TRBJ1-2; D is possibly TRBD1 (6 bases). The CDR3 has 15 amino acids. V was cut by 6 bases and J by 2 bases, with 19 bases left in between. Per germline, CDR1 SQVTM and CDR2 ANQGSEA. The CDR3 is CSVEIRQASNYGYTF. For the CDR3, the DNA is TGCAGCGTAGAAATCCGACAGGCCTCAAACTATGGCTACACCTTC. Using reference TRBV29-1 and TRBJ1-2 for the parts outside the CDR3, the full variable domain is SAVISQKPSRDICQRGTSLTIQCQVDSQVTMMFWYRQQPGQSLTLIATANQGSEATYESGFVIDKFPISRPNLTFSTLTVSNMSPEDSSIYLCSVEIRQASNYGYTFGSGTRLTVV.

This clonotype has at least ten counts. The rearrangement uses TRBV7-2 and TRBJ1-2; maybe TRBD1 (6 bases). V was clipped by 5 bases and J by 4 bases, with 14 bases between them. The CDR3 is 14 amino acids. CDR1 SGHTA and CDR2 FQGNSA come from the germline V gene. CDR3 coding DNA: TGTGCCAGCAGCACCGGGACACGAGTCTATGGCTACACCTTC. Protein: CASSTGTRVYGYTF.

Many counts were recorded for this clonotype. Here the CDR3 reads CASSRNRDPSYGYTF. CDR3 DNA: TGCGCCAGCAGCAGGAACCGGGATCCGTCCTATGGCTACACCTTC. The J gene is TRBJ1-2, the V gene TRBV5-1; D remains unclear. The CDR3 length is 15 residues. V dropped 4 bases and J dropped 4 bases, with 17 bases sitting between them. Germline values: CDR1 SGHRS, CDR2 YFSETQ.

This clonotype was seen at least ten times. This chain links TRBV29-1 with TRBJ2-1, with a possible D match to TRBD2 (6 bases). CDR1 and CDR2 (germline): SQVTM, ANQGSEA. Trimming shortened V by 6 bases and J by 9 bases, and 24 bases separated the two germline ends. The CDR3 consists of 15 residues. The CDR3 DNA sequence: TGCAGCGTCCGCCCTAAGGGGAGGTCTTTAGGTGAGCAGTTCTTC. Its translation is CSVRPKGRSLGEQFF.

This clonotype has at least ten counts. This rearrangement joins TRBV7-2 to TRBJ1-6; 10 positions match TRBD1. Trimming took 5 bases from V and 14 from J; bases not matched to a gene: 6. This CDR3 is 13 amino acids long. The germline V gene encodes CDR1 SGHTA and CDR2 FQGNSA. CDR3: CASSQRDRGTLHF. In DNA form, the CDR3 reads TGTGCCAGCAGCCAACGGGACAGGGGAACCCTCCACTTT.

This clonotype was seen ten or more times. J is TRBJ1-6 and V is TRBV6-5; D is ambiguous. The V end was cut by 2 bases, the J end by 10 bases, with 6 bases between. CDR1 and CDR2 (germline): MNHEY, SVGAGI. The CDR3 covers 12 residues. CDR3 nucleotide sequence: TGTGCCAGCAGTTACCCCGGATCACCCCTCCACTTT. It is translated as CASSYPGSPLHF.

This clonotype came up many times. V usage is TRBV20-1 and J usage is TRBJ1-1; TRBD1 might be the D (5 bases). CDR3 length equals 14 residues. Trimming removed 1 base at V and 3 bases at J, with 12 bases between. The germline V gene encodes CDR1 DFQATT and CDR2 SNEGSKA (reference sequence). The chain's CDR3 is CSARGGSRDTEAFF. The CDR3 coding sequence is TGCAGTGCTAGAGGGGGGTCGAGAGACACTGAAGCTTTCTTT.

This clonotype was detected many times. This chain links TRBV7-6 with TRBJ1-1; D not certain. V lost 1 base, J lost 3 bases, and 6 bases lay in between. From germline, CDR1 is SGHVS and CDR2 FNYEAQ. The CDR3 contains 13 residues. CDR3 coding DNA: TGTGCCAGCAGCTTAGGAAAGTACACTGAAGCTTTCTTT. It yields the protein CASSLGKYTEAFF.

The genes are TRBV12-5 and TRBJ2-3, with a possible D match to TRBD2 (6 bases). Between the trimmed V and J ends, which lost 1 base and 1 base, there was a span of 15 bases. The CDR3 spans 17 residues. From germline, CDR1 is LGHNT and CDR2 FRNRAP. The CDR3 loop is CASGLGLGVRRTDTQYF. CDR3 nucleotide sequence: TGTGCTAGTGGTTTGGGACTAGGAGTACGCCGCACAGATACGCAGTATTTT.

At least ten counts were recorded for this clonotype. The chain employs TRBV27 and TRBJ1-1; D gene uncertain. The CDR3 is made up of 15 amino acids. V lost 0 bases and J lost 4, with 12 bases in between. Per the germline V gene, CDR1 is MNHEY and CDR2 is SMNVEV (reference sequence). The CDR3 coding sequence is TGTGCCAGCAGTTTATCTTTCGGTCGGGTCACTGAAGCTTTCTTT. It yields the protein CASSLSFGRVTEAFF.

This clonotype has a count of ten or more. This chain uses TRBV6-1 with TRBJ2-2, with 8 bases lining up with TRBD1. Losses at the gene ends were 2 bases for V and 3 bases for J; bases not matched to a gene: 2. CDR1 and CDR2 (germline): MNHNS, SASEGT. This CDR3 spans 15 amino acids. The CDR3 nucleotides are TGTGCCAGCAGTGAAACAGGGGGAGACACCGGGGAGCTGTTTTTT. Residues: CASSETGGDTGELFF.

This clonotype showed up many times. The chain carries TRBV28 and TRBJ2-2; weak D call: TRBD1 (6 bases). V shed 3 bases and J shed 4 bases, with 15 bases lying between them. The CDR3 extends over 16 amino acids. The germline V gene has CDR1 MDHEN and CDR2 SYDVKM. CDR3 amino acids: CASSFPSEGVTGELFF. CDR3 nucleotides: TGTGCCAGCAGTTTTCCGTCAGAGGGGGTCACCGGGGAGCTGTTTTTT.

This clonotype was found many times. The V and J genes are TRBV7-8 and TRBJ2-1; 11 nucleotides agree with TRBD1. In germline, CDR1 is SGHVS, CDR2 FQNEAQ. The CDR3 runs to 15 residues. Trimming cost V 1 base and J 9 bases; bases outside gene matches: 5. The CDR3 region is CASSLVGQGEGEQFF. In DNA form, the CDR3 reads TGTGCCAGCAGCTTAGTGGGACAGGGGGAAGGTGAGCAGTTCTTC.

This clonotype was picked up many times. The V gene is TRBV20-1, the J gene TRBJ1-5, with D possibly TRBD1 on 5 matching bases. CDR1 and CDR2 (germline): DFQATT, SNEGSKA (reference sequence). The V gene lost 5 bases and the J gene lost 4 bases, with 12 bases spanning the gap. This CDR3 region has 13 residues. DNA of the CDR3: TGCAGTGCTTGGGCATGGACAAATCAGCCCCAGCATTTT. Translated: CSAWAWTNQPQHF.

This clonotype has at least ten counts. This chain joins TRBV7-9 and TRBJ1-4; D unresolved. The CDR3 contains 15 residues. CDR1 and CDR2 from the germline V gene are SEHNR and FQNEAQ (reference sequence). Trimming took 5 bases from V and 2 from J, leaving 12 bases between them. CDR3 region: CASSPIGGTNEKLFF. The CDR3 coding sequence is TGTGCCAGCAGCCCGATCGGTGGGACTAATGAAAAACTGTTTTTT.

CDR3 loop: CASSFLTGGIDTQYF. Here the CDR3 DNA reads TGTGCCAGCAGCTTCTTGACAGGGGGAATAGATACGCAGTATTTT. The genes are TRBV7-2 and TRBJ2-3; 9 nucleotides align to TRBD1. In germline, CDR1 is SGHTA, CDR2 FQGNSA. The CDR3 totals 15 residues. The J segment lost 5 bases and the V segment lost 3 bases, leaving 6 bases of the junction unmatched.

This clonotype was counted many times. The CDR3 loop reads CASSFLLQQPQHF. The CDR3 DNA reads TGTGCCAGCAGCTTTCTATTACAACAGCCCCAGCATTTT. This chain connects TRBV7-2 to TRBJ1-5; D is undetermined. The CDR3 sequence is 13 residues long. With 3 bases removed from V and 7 bases from J, the gap between germline ends came to 10 bases. The germline gives CDR1 SGHTA, CDR2 FQGNSA. Filled out from reference TRBV7-2 and TRBJ1-5, the complete variable domain reads GAGVSQSPSNKVTEKGKDVELRCDPISGHTALYWYRQSLGQGLEFLIYFQGNSAPDKSGLPSDRFSAERTGGSVSTLTIQRTQQEDSAVYLCASSFLLQQPQHFGDGTRLSIL.

This clonotype was recorded many times. The V gene is TRBV7-2, the J gene TRBJ2-5; the match to TRBD2 covers 8 bases. The CDR3 sequence is 13 residues long. Germline CDR1 reads SGHTA; CDR2 reads FQGNSA. After removal of 5 bases from V and 5 bases from J, the junction contained 4 bases not matched to a gene. This CDR3 is CASSPRLAETQYF. CDR3 sequence (DNA): TGTGCCAGCAGCCCCAGACTAGCGGAGACCCAGTACTTC.

This clonotype showed up many times. The chain uses TRBV27 and TRBJ2-2, with 8 bases matching TRBD2. V trimming: 11 bases; J trimming: 7 bases; junction bases outside the gene matches: 9. Germline lookup yields CDR1 MNHEY and CDR2 SMNVEV (reference sequence). The CDR3 sequence is 13 residues long. The CDR3 DNA sequence: TGTGCCCGGATCACTAGCGGAGGCGGGGAGCTGTTTTTT. It is translated as CARITSGGGELFF.

This clonotype was seen repeatedly, ten times or more. This chain joins TRBV27 and TRBJ1-5, with D perhaps matching TRBD1 (5 bases). Germline V gives CDR1 MNHEY, CDR2 SMNVEV (reference sequence). V dropped 6 bases and J dropped 2 bases, with 8 bases sitting between them. This CDR3 comprises 13 residues. CDR3 in DNA: TGTGCCAGCAGCGCCAGGGGCAATCAGCCCCAGCATTTT. As protein: CASSARGNQPQHF.

This clonotype appeared many times. The chain has TRBV5-1 and TRBJ2-5, with 12 bases matching TRBD2. Trimming at V came to 0 bases and at J to 2 bases, leaving 2 bases not matched to a gene. The CDR3 sequence is 16 residues long. Germline loops: CDR1 SGHRS, CDR2 YFSETQ. The CDR3, as DNA: TGCGCCAGCAGCTTGGCGCTAGCGGGGGGGCAAGAGACCCAGTACTTC. Encoded protein: CASSLALAGGQETQYF.

Ten or more counts support this clonotype. The chain employs TRBV7-2 and TRBJ1-5; no definite D call. This CDR3 has 12 residues. The ends were cut back, 4 bases at V and 6 bases at J, with 7 bases in the middle. Germline V CDR1 and CDR2: SGHTA, FQGNSA. CDR3 nucleotides: TGTGCCAGCAGCTGGGCGGGTCAGCCCCAGCATTTT. Translating gives CASSWAGQPQHF. Filled out from reference TRBV7-2 and TRBJ1-5, the complete variable domain reads GAGVSQSPSNKVTEKGKDVELRCDPISGHTALYWYRQSLGQGLEFLIYFQGNSAPDKSGLPSDRFSAERTGGSVSTLTIQRTQQEDSAVYLCASSWAGQPQHFGDGTRLSIL.

This chain connects TRBV5-6 to TRBJ1-2; TRBD1 matches at 7 bases. With 4 bases clipped from V and 6 bases from J, the junction kept 6 bases outside the gene matches. The germline V gene encodes CDR1 SGHDT and CDR2 YYEEEE. This CDR3 is 13 amino acids long. CDR3 in amino acids: CASSADRVHGYTF. Here the CDR3 DNA reads TGTGCCAGCAGCGCTGACAGGGTGCATGGCTACACCTTC.

This clonotype was picked up many times. V and J are TRBV7-2 and TRBJ1-1; a weak D match, TRBD1 (5 bases). The ends were cut back, 5 bases at V and 4 bases at J, with 11 bases in the middle. There are 13 residues in the CDR3. Per the germline V gene, CDR1 is SGHTA and CDR2 is FQGNSA. The CDR3 sequence: CASSREGSTEAFF. CDR3 in DNA: TGTGCCAGCAGCCGAGAGGGGAGCACTGAAGCTTTCTTT.

Many counts were recorded for this clonotype. V gene TRBV11-2 combines with J gene TRBJ1-2; D not certain. Germline V gene lookup returns CDR1 SGHAT and CDR2 FQNNGV. V lost 1 base to trimming and J lost 1 base, with 10 bases between them. The CDR3 runs to 15 residues. The chain's CDR3 is CASSLARALNYGYTF. CDR3 sequence (DNA): TGTGCCAGCAGCTTAGCACGGGCTCTTAACTATGGCTACACCTTC.

This clonotype has ten or more counts. The chain has TRBV6-6 and TRBJ2-3; 7 positions agree with TRBD2. The ends lost 4 bases at V and 0 bases at J; junction bases unmatched: 1. Germline V lookup: CDR1 MNHNY, CDR2 SVGAGI (reference sequence). This CDR3 contains 14 residues. CDR3 region: CASSWRESTDTQYF. DNA for the CDR3: TGTGCCAGCAGTTGGCGGGAGAGCACAGATACGCAGTATTTT.

This clonotype was seen at least ten times. The CDR3 sequence: CASRVGRGRCNEQFF. CDR3 DNA sequence: TGCGCCAGCAGGGTGGGAAGGGGGCGCTGCAATGAGCAGTTCTTC. The chain recombines TRBV23-1 with TRBJ2-1; 7 nucleotides agree with TRBD1. TRBV23-1 is an ORF, with its function uncertain. Germline trimming cut 6 bases from V and 6 bases from J; bases unmatched to any gene: 11. This CDR3 is 15 amino acids long.

The rearrangement links TRBV5-1 to TRBJ2-5; D is undetermined. Trimming removed 2 bases from V and 3 bases from J, with 11 bases in between. CDR1 is SGHRS and CDR2 is YFSETQ in the germline V gene. CDR3 length equals 14 residues. The CDR3 sequence is CASSFHISKETQYF. The CDR3 DNA follows: TGCGCCAGCAGCTTCCATATAAGCAAAGAGACCCAGTACTTC.

There are a few counts of this clonotype. This chain uses TRBV11-2 with TRBJ2-7; perhaps TRBD2 as D (5 bases). The ends were cut back, 4 bases at V and 3 bases at J, with 10 bases in the middle. The CDR3 is 13 residues long. Germline V CDR1 and CDR2: SGHAT, FQNNGV. The CDR3 loop reads CASSSSRDYEQYF. For the CDR3, the DNA is TGTGCCAGCAGCTCGTCTCGGGACTACGAGCAGTACTTC. The complete variable domain, with remaining parts taken from reference TRBV11-2 and TRBJ2-7, reads EAGVAQSPRYKIIEKRQSVAFWCNPISGHATLYWYQQILGQGPKLLIQFQNNGVVDDSQLPKDRFSAERLKGVDSTLKIQPAKLEDSAVYLCASSSSRDYEQYFGPGTRLTVT.